A selection of T cell receptor beta chains follows, all from one sample in a study of blood T cell repertoires in COVID-19. Clones were sequenced by immunoSEQ multiplex PCR, and TCRdb holds only the in-frame ones, with some missing. The data contain some 53,000 clones, over 75% of them singletons. Sequenced input: peripheral blood. These receptors were obtained from a human donor with active COVID-19. The donor label of this sample is uncertain. The CDR3 runs from the conserved cysteine through the conserved F or W. A D gene is named only where the DNA matches it firmly. A clone size is listed for some rows: how often the clone was seen (once, few, many), or a class if it is expanded.

TRBV6-5	TRBJ2-7	.	TRBD2	TGTGCCAGCAGGGGCCCTAGCGGAGCTGTCTACGAGCAGTACTTC	CASRGPSGAVYEQYF
TRBV7-7	TRBJ1-1	.	.	TGTGCTAGCAGCCCCAACAGGAACACTGAAGCTTTCTTT	CASSPNRNTEAFF
TRBV11-1	TRBJ2-7	.	TRBD1	TGTGCCAGCAGCGAAGACAGGGGAAGCTACGAGCAGTACTTC	CASSEDRGSYEQYF
TRBV28	TRBJ2-1	.	.	TGTGCCAGCCTCCCCCTGTCCTACAATGAGCAGTTCTTC	CASLPLSYNEQFF
TRBV18	TRBJ1-1	.	.	TGTGCCAGCTCGCCTAAACAGACCTACACTGAAGCTTTCTTT	CASSPKQTYTEAFF
TRBV19	TRBJ2-5	.	.	TGTGCCAGTAGTATCTCGACTGATCAAGAGACCCAGTACTTC	CASSISTDQETQYF
TRBV7-9	TRBJ1-1	few	.	TGTGCCAGCAGCCCGACAGGGAACACTGAAGCTTTCTTT	CASSPTGNTEAFF
TRBV10-3	TRBJ2-1	.	TRBD2	TGTGCCATCAGTCCAAATGGTCTAGCGGGGGGGCGAAATGAGCAGTTCTTC	CAISPNGLAGGRNEQFF
TRBV7-2	TRBJ1-3	.	TRBD1	TGTGCCAGCAGCCAGACAGGGAACGGAAACACCATATATTTT	CASSQTGNGNTIYF
TRBV5-1	TRBJ2-5	once	TRBD2	TGCGCCAGCAGCTTGGCCCGGGGGGGAGGAGAGACCCAGTACTTC	CASSLARGGGETQYF
TRBV12-5	TRBJ1-5	.	.	TGTGCTAGTGGTTTGGTAGGGGTTGGTACTCAGCCCCAGCATTTT	CASGLVGVGTQPQHF
TRBV18	TRBJ1-6	.	.	TGTGCCAGCTCACCAGAGGGGCCTTGGGGAGGAGGATCACCCCTCCACTTT	CASSPEGPWGGGSPLHF
TRBV24-1	TRBJ2-1	.	TRBD2	TGTGCCACCAGTGACCATGGCGGACTAGCGGCCAACAATGAGCAGTTCTTC	CATSDHGGLAANNEQFF
TRBV2	TRBJ2-5	.	TRBD2	TGTGCCAGCAGGCGGACTAGCGGGCAACAAGAGACCCAGTACTTC	CASRRTSGQQETQYF
TRBV6-2/TRBV6-3	TRBJ2-5	.	.	TGTGCCAGCAGTTACCCAGGGGAGACCCAGTACTTC	CASSYPGETQYF
TRBV5-7	TRBJ1-5	once	.	TGTGCCAGCAGCTCCCCTTGCAGGATCAATCAGCCCCAGCATTTT	CASSSPCRINQPQHF
TRBV5-1	TRBJ1-2	.	.	TGCGCCAGCAGCTTGGCCGGGGACTGGGGCTACACCTTC	CASSLAGDWGYTF
TRBV7-8	TRBJ1-2	.	TRBD1	TGTGCCAGCAGCACGGACAGGGCTTACTATGGCTACACCTTC	CASSTDRAYYGYTF
TRBV4-2	TRBJ2-2	.	TRBD2	TGTGCCAGCAGCCAAGTTCTAGCGGGGGGCAAATACACCGGGGAGCTGTTTTTT	CASSQVLAGGKYTGELFF
TRBV19	TRBJ1-2	few	TRBD1	TGTGCCAGTACCACTTTCGGACAGGGGGCGTCCTATGGCTACACCTTC	CASTTFGQGASYGYTF
TRBV6-4	TRBJ2-3	.	.	TGTGCCAGCAGTGCGGGGGACACAGATACGCAGTATTTT	CASSAGDTDTQYF
TRBV9	TRBJ1-5	.	.	TGTGCCAGCAGCGTAGGACTTAATAGCAATCAGCCCCAGCATTTT	CASSVGLNSNQPQHF
TRBV19	TRBJ1-1	.	TRBD1	TGTGCCAGTAGTATTCAGGGGGCAAAGAACACTGAAGCTTTCTTT	CASSIQGAKNTEAFF